This TCR beta chain is from a study of T cell responses to AZD1222 COVID-19 vaccine. Repertoires were generated with immunoSEQ multiplex PCR, while TCRdb's copy carries only in-frame clones and drops some. The profile shows 100,000 or so clones, around 84% of them singletons. Study-level findings and limits: Sampling that yielded the repertoires occurred only after the peak T cell response. Clonal diversity may have been underestimated in mostly white British donors. The reported proportion of spike-specific TCRs targeting unmutated variant regions was nearly half.

As regards this clone: Its antigen remains unknown.

The CDR3 contains 15 residues. V gave up 2 bases and J gave up 10 bases; unmatched junction bases: 10. Germline V gene lookup returns CDR1 MDHEN and CDR2 SYDVKM. This chain links TRBV28 with TRBJ1-4; 7 bases are a match to TRBD1. This specimen consisted of peripheral blood, obtained on day 0 of AZD1222 vaccination. The receptor's source is an adult in good health. Here the CDR3 reads CASSLGTAMGVKLFF. CDR3 DNA: TGTGCCAGCAGTTTAGGGACAGCGATGGGTGTAAAACTGTTTTTT. Looking up the rest from reference TRBV28 and TRBJ1-4 gives the full variable domain: DVKVTQSSRYLVKRTGEKVFLECVQDMDHENMFWYRQDPGLGLRLIYFSYDVKMKEKGDIPEGYSVSREKKERFSLILESASTNQTSMYLCASSLGTAMGVKLFFGSGTQLSVL.